These 2 T cell receptor beta chains were all obtained from the same sample, sequenced in a study of tumor-infiltrating lymphocytes in localized non-small cell lung cancer. The protocol was immunoSEQ multiplex PCR, while the TCRdb copy is restricted to in-frame clones and leaves out a portion. This sample carries about 29,000 clones, 80% to 90% of them seen once, and the ten largest clones take under 2.5%. Specimen: lung tumor tissue. The origin of the receptors is a human donor with non-small cell lung cancer.

The V gene is TRBV11-2, the J gene TRBJ2-7; a weak D match, TRBD1 (5 bases). Trimming shortened V by 10 bases and J by 6 bases, and 25 bases separated the two germline ends. Germline CDR1 reads SGHAT; CDR2 reads FQNNGV. The CDR3 extends over 15 amino acids. CDR3 region: CATKNSQGSSGEQYF. CDR3 in DNA: TGTGCCACCAAGAACAGCCAGGGATCCTCTGGCGAGCAGTACTTC. Supplemented by reference TRBV11-2 and TRBJ2-7, the full variable domain reads EAGVAQSPRYKIIEKRQSVAFWCNPISGHATLYWYQQILGQGPKLLIQFQNNGVVDDSQLPKDRFSAERLKGVDSTLKIQPAKLEDSAVYLCATKNSQGSSGEQYFGPGTRLTVT.

The V gene is TRBV7-8, the J gene TRBJ2-1; 8 bases fit TRBD1. With V trimmed by 1 base and J by 7 bases, 9 bases remained unmatched. Per germline, CDR1 SGHVS and CDR2 FQNEAQ. This CDR3 has 16 residues. The CDR3 sequence: CASSLVSRTGPNEQFF. Written as DNA, the CDR3 is TGTGCCAGCAGCTTAGTGTCCCGGACAGGGCCAAATGAGCAGTTCTTC.